The rows below give T cell receptor beta chains drawn from one sample of a study of long-term antiretroviral therapy in people with HIV. Produced via immunoSEQ multiplex PCR; TCRdb's table is partial and in-frame only. The repertoire holds roughly 13,000 clones, with 70% to 80% as singletons. The sample consisted of unsorted PBMCs, taken 1.3 years before starting antiretroviral therapy. These receptors were collected from a man between 40 and 49 years old with HIV. Each CDR3 is given with its conserved first and last residue. Each record gives: V gene, J gene, CDR3 length, clone size, D gene, CDR3 protein, CDR3 DNA. A D gene is named only where the DNA matches it firmly. Some rows have no size entry. The others give once, few or many, or a class for an expanded clone.

>TRBV19|TRBJ1-1|12|.|.
CASSIGGLEAFF
TGTGCCAGTAGTATAGGCGGGCTTGAAGCTTTCTTT
>TRBV9|TRBJ1-6|15|.|.
CASSGGPERNSPLHF
TGTGCCAGCAGTGGCGGGCCGGAGCGCAATTCACCCCTCCACTTT
>TRBV9|TRBJ1-5|15|few|.
CASSVDYRGNQPQHF
TGTGCCAGCAGCGTAGACTACAGGGGCAATCAGCCCCAGCATTTT
>TRBV11-2|TRBJ1-4|16|.|.
CASSLVGGALNEKLFF
TGTGCCAGCAGCTTAGTCGGCGGAGCGTTGAATGAAAAACTGTTTTTT
>TRBV6-1|TRBJ1-2|15|.|TRBD1
CASSPSWTGNYGYTF
TGTGCCAGCAGCCCTTCATGGACAGGGAACTATGGCTACACCTTC
>TRBV6-1|TRBJ1-3|17|.|.
CASSEGAQGFRRNTIYF
TGTGCCAGCAGTGAAGGAGCACAGGGATTCAGAAGAAACACCATATATTTT
>TRBV5-1|TRBJ2-3|17|.|TRBD2
CASSPLTSGGEGDTQYF
TGCGCCAGCAGCCCGTTGACTAGCGGGGGGGAGGGAGATACGCAGTATTTT
>TRBV27|TRBJ1-1|13|few|TRBD1
CASRETGRGEAFF
TGTGCCAGCAGGGAGACAGGGAGGGGTGAAGCTTTCTTT
>TRBV5-6|TRBJ2-7|14|.|.
CASSPDRVLYEQYF
TGTGCCAGCAGCCCGGACAGAGTCCTATACGAGCAGTACTTC
>TRBV19|TRBJ1-1|14|once|.
CASSRQSGGTEAFF
TGTGCCAGTAGTAGGCAGTCGGGCGGCACTGAAGCTTTCTTT
>TRBV7-9|TRBJ1-1|14|.|.
CASSLEGRNTEAFF
TGTGCCAGCAGCTTAGAGGGGCGGAACACTGAAGCTTTCTTT
>TRBV11-2|TRBJ1-3|14|few|.
CASSLTGWGNTIYF
TGTGCCAGCAGCTTAACGGGGTGGGGAAACACCATATATTTT
>TRBV25-1|TRBJ2-2|14|.|.
CASTSEGGTGELFF
TGTGCCAGCACATCAGAGGGGGGCACCGGGGAGCTGTTTTTT
>TRBV7-8|TRBJ1-2|15|.|TRBD1
CASSLESGTGGGYTF
TGTGCCAGCAGCTTGGAGTCCGGGACAGGAGGTGGCTACACCTTC
>TRBV7-3|TRBJ2-3|14|.|.
CASSSPGLGGTQYF
TGTGCCAGCAGCTCCCCGGGGCTGGGGGGTACGCAGTATTTT
>TRBV9|TRBJ2-5|16|.|TRBD2
CASSGGTSGGQETQYF
TGTGCCAGCAGCGGGGGGACTAGCGGGGGGCAAGAGACCCAGTACTTC
>TRBV2|TRBJ1-4|15|.|.
CASSESGNTNEKLFF
TGTGCCAGCAGTGAATCGGGAAACACTAATGAAAAACTGTTTTTT
>TRBV2|TRBJ2-2|13|.|TRBD1
CASARGPPGELFF
TGTGCCAGCGCCAGGGGGCCTCCCGGGGAGCTGTTTTTT
>TRBV4-1|TRBJ1-6|15|few|TRBD1
CASSHPQGDNSPLHF
TGCGCCAGCAGCCACCCACAGGGGGATAATTCACCCCTCCACTTT
>TRBV9|TRBJ2-5|15|.|.
CASSASGLDLETQYF
TGTGCCAGCAGTGCCTCGGGACTCGACTTGGAGACCCAGTACTTC
>TRBV7-8|TRBJ1-2|13|.|.
CASSLTENYGYTF
TGTGCCAGCAGCTTGACCGAGAACTATGGCTACACCTTC
>TRBV27|TRBJ1-5|13|.|.
CASSPLGNQPQHF
TGTGCCAGCAGTCCGCTCGGGAATCAGCCCCAGCATTTT
>TRBV5-1|TRBJ2-3|15|.|TRBD2
CATSPRAGGADTQYF
TGCGCCACCAGTCCCCGGGCGGGGGGGGCAGATACGCAGTATTTT
>TRBV30|TRBJ2-5|13|few|.
CAWRENWQETQYF
TGTGCCTGGAGGGAGAATTGGCAAGAGACCCAGTACTTC
>TRBV10-2|TRBJ1-5|15|.|TRBD1
CASSALIGGDQPQHF
TGCGCCAGCAGTGCACTAATAGGGGGCGATCAGCCCCAGCATTTT
>TRBV7-8|TRBJ2-1|17|.|TRBD2
CASSHGTSASSYNEQFF
TGTGCCAGCAGCCATGGGACTAGCGCGAGCTCCTACAATGAGCAGTTCTTC
>TRBV6-5|TRBJ1-4|15|.|TRBD1
CASRPSGTGGEKLFF
TGTGCCAGCAGACCTTCCGGGACAGGGGGTGAAAAACTGTTTTTT
>TRBV6-6|TRBJ2-7|11|.|.
CASSSPYEQYF
TGTGCCAGCAGTTCCCCCTACGAGCAGTACTTC
>TRBV19|TRBJ2-1|15|medium-sized|TRBD1
CASSIVTGAYNEQFF
TGTGCCAGTAGTATAGTAACAGGGGCTTACAATGAGCAGTTCTTC
>TRBV5-4|TRBJ2-7|14|.|TRBD1
CASSAGTGTYEQYF
TGTGCCAGCAGTGCCGGGACAGGGACCTACGAGCAGTACTTC
>TRBV19|TRBJ1-4|14|.|.
CATRDPGGEEKLFF
TGTGCCACCCGTGACCCGGGGGGGGAGGAAAAACTGTTTTTT
>TRBV5-5|TRBJ2-7|15|.|.
CASTTLPTDSYEQYF
TGTGCCAGCACCACTCTCCCGACCGACTCCTACGAGCAGTACTTC
>TRBV4-1|TRBJ1-6|15|.|.
CASSQDPGIRSPLHF
TGCGCCAGCAGCCAAGATCCAGGGATCAGATCACCCCTCCACTTT
>TRBV19|TRBJ2-4|19|few|.
CASSIDAPGSSGAKNIQYF
TGTGCCAGTAGTATAGACGCCCCCGGCAGTTCGGGAGCCAAAAACATTCAGTACTTC
>TRBV10-3|TRBJ1-2|16|.|TRBD1
CAISESRTGVNYGYTF
TGTGCCATCAGTGAGTCTAGGACAGGGGTTAACTATGGCTACACCTTC
>TRBV2|TRBJ2-7|14|.|.
CASTRQGLISEQYF
TGTGCCAGCACTCGGCAGGGACTGATTTCCGAGCAGTACTTC
>TRBV18|TRBJ2-7|14|.|TRBD1
CASSPKQGAGEQYF
TGTGCCAGCTCACCCAAACAGGGGGCGGGGGAGCAGTACTTC
>TRBV19|TRBJ2-1|15|.|.
CASSITPRTYNEQFF
TGTGCCAGTAGTATAACACCAAGGACCTACAATGAGCAGTTCTTC
>TRBV5-1|TRBJ2-1|15|.|TRBD2
CASSPGTSGDNEQFF
TGCGCCAGCAGCCCGGGGACTAGCGGGGACAATGAGCAGTTCTTC
>TRBV27|TRBJ1-5|15|few|.
CASSLKLPGGQPQHF
TGTGCCAGCAGTTTAAAACTCCCAGGCGGTCAGCCCCAGCATTTT
>TRBV6-1|TRBJ2-7|13|.|.
CASTRSFAYEQYF
TGTGCCAGCACCAGGTCCTTCGCCTACGAGCAGTACTTC
>TRBV19|TRBJ1-6|17|.|TRBD1
CASSIPTGGLIDSPLHF
TGTGCCAGTAGTATCCCGACAGGGGGATTGATTGATTCACCCCTCCACTTT
>TRBV30|TRBJ1-1|13|.|.
CAWSVQVNTEAFF
TGTGCCTGGAGTGTACAGGTTAACACTGAAGCTTTCTTT
>TRBV27|TRBJ1-1|12|.|.
CASSPTGLGAFF
TGTGCCAGCAGTCCCACAGGGTTGGGGGCTTTCTTT
>TRBV2|TRBJ2-5|10|.|.
CASRGQTQYF
TGTGCCAGCAGAGGTCAGACCCAGTACTTC
>TRBV27|TRBJ2-7|17|.|TRBD1
CASRGLIGTGSDYEQYF
TGTGCCAGCAGGGGACTCATCGGGACAGGGTCGGACTACGAGCAGTACTTC
>TRBV4-2|TRBJ2-1|14|.|.
CASSQVAGYNEQFF
TGTGCCAGCAGCCAAGTTGCAGGTTACAATGAGCAGTTCTTC
>TRBV7-3|TRBJ2-7|13|.|TRBD2
CASSPAGEHEQYF
TGTGCCAGCAGCCCTGCGGGGGAGCACGAGCAGTACTTC
>TRBV4-2|TRBJ1-4|15|.|.
CASSQDGPTNEKLFF
TGTGCCAGCAGCCAAGACGGTCCAACTAATGAAAAACTGTTTTTT
>TRBV9|TRBJ1-3|17|.|.
CASSVGTLVASGNTIYF
TGTGCCAGCAGCGTAGGGACTCTAGTAGCCTCTGGAAACACCATATATTTT
>TRBV6-1|TRBJ1-2|13|.|.
CASSPSDVYGYTF
TGTGCCAGCAGTCCGTCGGACGTCTATGGCTACACCTTC
>TRBV6-1|TRBJ2-6|15|.|.
CASSEHFSGANVLTF
TGTGCCAGCAGTGAACATTTCTCTGGGGCCAACGTCCTGACTTTC
>TRBV30|TRBJ1-6|12|.|.
CAWRGGGSPLHF
TGTGCCTGGAGAGGGGGTGGCTCACCCCTCCACTTT